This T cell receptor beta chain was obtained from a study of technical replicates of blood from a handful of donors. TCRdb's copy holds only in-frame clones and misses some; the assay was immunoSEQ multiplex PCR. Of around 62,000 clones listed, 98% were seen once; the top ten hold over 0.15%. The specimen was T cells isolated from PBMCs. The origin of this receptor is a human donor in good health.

The CDR3 DNA reads TGTGCCAGCAGTTACTCCCAGGGATCCTACGAGCAGTACTTC. The encoded protein is CASSYSQGSYEQYF. The chain joins TRBV6-5 to TRBJ2-7, with D perhaps TRBD1 (5 bases). CDR1 and CDR2 from the germline V gene are MNHEY and SVGAGI. The CDR3 sequence is 14 residues long. Trimming stripped 0 bases from V and 1 base from J, with 7 bases between.